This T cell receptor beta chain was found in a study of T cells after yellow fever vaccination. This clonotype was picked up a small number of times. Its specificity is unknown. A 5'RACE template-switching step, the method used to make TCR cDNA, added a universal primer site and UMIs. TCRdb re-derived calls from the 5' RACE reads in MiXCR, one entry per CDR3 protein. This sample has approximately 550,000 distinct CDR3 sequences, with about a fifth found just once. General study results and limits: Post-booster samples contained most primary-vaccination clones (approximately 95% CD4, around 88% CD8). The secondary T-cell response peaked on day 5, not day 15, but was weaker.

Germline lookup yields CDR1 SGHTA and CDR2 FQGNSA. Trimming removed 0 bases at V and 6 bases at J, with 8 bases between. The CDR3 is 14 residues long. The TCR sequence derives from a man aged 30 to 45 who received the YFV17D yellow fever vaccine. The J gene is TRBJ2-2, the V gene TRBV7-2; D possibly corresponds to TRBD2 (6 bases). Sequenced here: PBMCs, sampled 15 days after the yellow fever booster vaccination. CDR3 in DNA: TGTGCCAGCAGCTTAGCCTGGAGGGCCGGGGAGCTGTTTTTT. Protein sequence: CASSLAWRAGELFF. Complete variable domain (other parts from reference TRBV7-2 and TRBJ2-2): GAGVSQSPSNKVTEKGKDVELRCDPISGHTALYWYRQSLGQGLEFLIYFQGNSAPDKSGLPSDRFSAERTGGSVSTLTIQRTQQEDSAVYLCASSLAWRAGELFFGEGSRLTVL.